The clone carrying this T cell receptor beta chain was counted ten times or more. No antigen is known for it. If no ophthalmopathy progression occurred within 18 months, Graves' hyperthyroidism was stable. TCR beta CDR3 sequences were amplified from RNA transcripts. First-round RT-PCR with HTBI primers amplified the TCR CDR3 region. TCRdb reprocessed the multiplex PCR reads with MiXCR, giving one entry per CDR3 protein. The data hold around 600,000 distinct CDR3 sequences, with about 15% observed a single time. The V end was cut by 0 bases, the J end by 5 bases, with 13 bases between. Germline CDR1 and CDR2: MNHNY and SVGAGI (reference sequence). There are 16 residues in the CDR3. These data belong to a study of T cells in Graves' hyperthyroidism and ophthalmopathy. Regarding the study as a whole: Using 13 V-J features, a model discriminated ophthalmopathy from stable hyperthyroidism.

The clonotype originates from a woman aged 25-40 years with Graves' hyperthyroidism. Sample: blood. V and J are TRBV6-6 and TRBJ2-2; the D gene is possibly TRBD1 (5 bases). CDR3 DNA sequence: TGTGCCAGCAGTTACTCTCCGGCTAGACAGACCGGGGAGCTGTTTTTT. Its translation is CASSYSPARQTGELFF.